These 29 T cell receptor beta chains came from one sample sequenced in a study of naive and memory T cell subsets. Both TRBC1 and TRBC2 were covered by a beta constant-region primer of two equimolar oligonucleotides. TCRdb re-derived calls from the UMI-ligation and nested PCR reads in MiXCR, one entry per CDR3 protein. The table shows over 75,000 distinct CDR3 sequences, with around 13% occurring only once. The sample comprised central memory CD4+ T cells from blood. Receptor source: a human donor in good health.

This clonotype was counted a few times. The chain recombines TRBV6-5 with TRBJ2-3; D may be TRBD2 (5 bases). V was shortened by 1 base and J by 4 bases, with 9 bases between the two germline ends. The CDR3 runs to 14 residues. Germline V lookup: CDR1 MNHEY, CDR2 SVGAGI. CDR3 nucleotide sequence: TGTGCCAGCAGTTACTGGCAGGAGGCAGATACGCAGTATTTT. This sequence encodes CASSYWQEADTQYF.

This clonotype was seen only a few times. This chain links TRBV3-1 with TRBJ2-5; TRBD1 agrees at 8 bases. This CDR3 is built from 14 residues. V shed 5 bases and J 5 bases; nucleotides not matched to a gene: 7. The germline CDR1 and CDR2 sequences are LGHDT and YNNKEL (reference sequence). The CDR3 protein is CASSAAGGRETQYF. CDR3 nucleotides: TGTGCCAGCAGCGCAGCAGGGGGCAGGGAGACCCAGTACTTC.

This rearrangement joins TRBV7-6 to TRBJ2-7; TRBD1 aligns across 8 bases. The ends lost 5 bases at V and 2 bases at J; junction bases unmatched: 8. The CDR3 totals 15 residues. Germline values: CDR1 SGHVS, CDR2 FNYEAQ. The CDR3 coding sequence is TGTGCCAGCAGCCCGACCGGGACAGGAGCCTACGAGCAGTACTTC. Translated, it gives CASSPTGTGAYEQYF.

This clonotype was observed a handful of times. V is TRBV5-1 and J is TRBJ1-1; D possibly corresponds to TRBD1 (5 bases). This CDR3 spans 15 amino acids. The V and J ends lost 2 bases and 4 bases respectively, with 15 bases between them. The V gene's germline CDR1 is SGHRS and CDR2 YFSETQ. For the CDR3, the DNA is TGCGCCAGCAGCTTAAGTTGGGGGGTGGCCACTGAAGCTTTCTTT. This translates into CASSLSWGVATEAFF.

This clonotype was detected ten times or more. The rearrangement links TRBV14 to TRBJ2-4; 9 bases map to TRBD1. The germline V gene has CDR1 SGHDN and CDR2 FVKESK. V trimming: 6 bases; J trimming: 6 bases; junction bases outside the gene matches: 3. This CDR3 contains 13 residues. The DNA of the CDR3 is TGTGCCAGCAGTCAGGACAGGGGAAACATTCAGTACTTC. Encoded protein: CASSQDRGNIQYF.

Note on this clonotype: It may be a read error: a sequence one base away is much more abundant. The V call is TRBV12-3 or TRBV12-4, the J call TRBJ2-1; D might be TRBD1 or TRBD2, each matching 5 bases. The CDR3 is 12 residues long. The CDR3 spells CAGSLGTPVPFF. In DNA, the CDR3 is TGTGCCGGCAGTTTGGGGACGCCGGTGCCGTTCTTC.

This clonotype was seen many times. The V gene is TRBV7-2, the J gene TRBJ2-3, with D unclear. Germline CDR1 SGHTA, CDR2 FQGNSA. V shed 4 bases and J shed 2 bases, with 13 bases lying between them. The CDR3 has 15 residues. In DNA form, the CDR3 reads TGTGCCAGCAGCTCCCCCGAATCTGTCACAGATACGCAGTATTTT. As protein: CASSSPESVTDTQYF.

This chain uses TRBV7-2 with TRBJ1-2; a weak D match, TRBD1 (6 bases). This CDR3 region has 13 residues. Germline assignment: CDR1 SGHTA and CDR2 FQGNSA. V was cut by 5 bases and J by 4 bases, with 11 bases left in between. CDR3 coding DNA: TGTGCCAGCAGCAGGGGGGGGCCCTATGGCTACACCTTC. Translating gives CASSRGGPYGYTF.

This clonotype appeared a few times. The chain is built from TRBV5-1 and TRBJ2-1; the match to TRBD2 covers 8 bases. Unmatched junction bases numbered 1, after V lost 0 bases and J lost 2 bases. The CDR3 extends over 15 amino acids. From germline, CDR1 is SGHRS and CDR2 YFSETQ. CDR3 coding DNA: TGCGCCAGCAGCTTGGAACTAGCGGCCTACAATGAGCAGTTCTTC. This codes for CASSLELAAYNEQFF.

The chain couples TRBV10-3 to TRBJ2-5; 8 nucleotides agree with TRBD2. Germline V CDR1 and CDR2: ENHRY, SYGVKD. The CDR3 contains 18 residues. The V gene end was trimmed by 5 bases and the J gene end by 5 bases; junction bases not matched to a gene: 19. The DNA of the CDR3 is TGTGCCATCAGTCCCTTCCGCTCCGGGACGCCGGGGGGGGAGACCCAGTACTTC. Translated, it gives CAISPFRSGTPGGETQYF.

The chain employs TRBV5-4 and TRBJ2-5; D is unresolved. Germline CDR1 SGHNT, CDR2 YYREEE (reference sequence). Trimming pared 1 base from V and 4 bases from J, leaving 5 bases between. CDR3 length: 12 residues. CDR3 region: CASSLTGETQYF. The DNA for the CDR3 is TGTGCCAGCAGCTTGACCGGAGAGACCCAGTACTTC. Full variable domain (outside the CDR3, taken from reference TRBV5-4 and TRBJ2-5): ETGVTQSPTHLIKTRGQQVTLRCSSQSGHNTVSWYQQALGQGPQFIFQYYREEENGRGNFPPRFSGLQFPNYSSELNVNALELDDSALYLCASSLTGETQYFGPGTRLLVL.

This clonotype was seen at least ten times. CDR3 nucleotide sequence: TGTGCCAGCAGCTTAGGACAAGAAAATGAAAAACTGTTTTTT. Its translation is CASSLGQENEKLFF. The J gene is TRBJ1-4, the V gene TRBV7-9; the D is unclear. This CDR3 has 14 residues. V was pared by 1 base and J by 5 bases, with 8 bases between. Germline-derived CDR1 and CDR2 are SEHNR and FQNEAQ (reference sequence).

Only a few counts were recorded for this clonotype. This chain joins TRBV20-1 and TRBJ2-1; unclear D gene. This CDR3 spans 11 amino acids. The V gene lost 2 bases and the J gene lost 3 bases, with 2 bases spanning the gap. Germline CDR1 and CDR2: DFQATT and SNEGSKA (reference sequence). The DNA of the CDR3 is TGCAGTGCTAGAATCTACAATGAGCAGTTCTTC. Its translation is CSARIYNEQFF.

This rearrangement joins TRBV28 to TRBJ2-7, with D tentatively TRBD1 (5 bases). This CDR3 region has 12 residues. V lost 7 bases, J lost 4 bases, and 11 bases lay in between. In germline, CDR1 is MDHEN, CDR2 SYDVKM. The CDR3 loop is CASTRQHYEQYF. CDR3 nucleotide sequence: TGTGCCAGCACCCGACAGCATTACGAGCAGTACTTC.

The chain combines TRBV28 with TRBJ2-3; D not certain. This CDR3 is built from 13 residues. The V and J ends lost 6 bases and 2 bases respectively, with 9 bases between them. Germline CDR1 MDHEN, CDR2 SYDVKM. CDR3 loop: CASRASATDTQYF. DNA of the CDR3: TGTGCCAGCAGAGCTAGTGCCACAGATACGCAGTATTTT. Drawing the rest from reference TRBV28 and TRBJ2-3, the complete variable domain is DVKVTQSSRYLVKRTGEKVFLECVQDMDHENMFWYRQDPGLGLRLIYFSYDVKMKEKGDIPEGYSVSREKKERFSLILESASTNQTSMYLCASRASATDTQYFGPGTRLTVL.

This clonotype has just a few counts. This chain links TRBV11-2 with TRBJ2-1, with D tentatively TRBD2 (6 bases). The CDR3 sequence is 14 residues long. Trimming took 1 base from V and 3 from J, leaving 7 bases between them. Germline V CDR1 and CDR2: SGHAT, FQNNGV. CDR3 in DNA: TGTGCCAGCAGCTTAGTGGGGGGCTACAATGAGCAGTTCTTC. It codes for CASSLVGGYNEQFF. Supplemented by reference TRBV11-2 and TRBJ2-1, the full variable domain reads EAGVAQSPRYKIIEKRQSVAFWCNPISGHATLYWYQQILGQGPKLLIQFQNNGVVDDSQLPKDRFSAERLKGVDSTLKIQPAKLEDSAVYLCASSLVGGYNEQFFGPGTRLTVL.

The chain employs TRBV5-1 and TRBJ1-1; D is unresolved. The germline CDR1 and CDR2 sequences are SGHRS and YFSETQ. The V end was cut by 0 bases, the J end by 1 base, with 10 bases between. The length of the CDR3 is 15 residues. CDR3 bases: TGCGCCAGCAGCTTGGATCCATTAGCGAACACTGAAGCTTTCTTT. Encoded protein: CASSLDPLANTEAFF.

This clonotype was detected only a few times. The V call is TRBV2, the J call TRBJ2-5, with 9 bases matching TRBD1. The V and J ends lost 6 bases and 5 bases, in that order; junction bases with no gene match: 13. Germline CDR1 reads SNHLY; CDR2 reads FYNNEI. The CDR3 has 16 residues. The CDR3 DNA reads as TGTGCCAGCAGACGGAGGGTAGGGACAGGGAGGGAGACCCAGTACTTC. It translates to CASRRRVGTGRETQYF.

This clonotype was counted at least ten times. This sequence joins TRBV5-1 and TRBJ1-4; D remains ambiguous. V was cut by 0 bases and J by 0 bases, with 9 bases left in between. Germline V gene sequence: CDR1 SGHRS, CDR2 YFSETQ. The CDR3 is 16 amino acids. CDR3 DNA: TGCGCCAGCAGCTTGGCCGGAGGTGCAACTAATGAAAAACTGTTTTTT. Its protein product is CASSLAGGATNEKLFF.

A few counts support this clonotype. The DNA for the CDR3 is TGTGCCAGCAGCACCCGGACGGGAGTGGGCCTAAATTCACCCCTCCACTTT. Protein sequence: CASSTRTGVGLNSPLHF. The chain couples TRBV7-8 to TRBJ1-6; D is unclear. Germline CDR1 reads SGHVS; CDR2 reads FQNEAQ. This CDR3 spans 17 amino acids. V lost 5 bases and J 7 bases, leaving 21 bases between the germline ends.

This clonotype was seen at least ten times. The V gene is TRBV2, the J gene TRBJ2-4; D call uncertain. Germline V gives CDR1 SNHLY, CDR2 FYNNEI. Trimming pared 3 bases from V and 1 base from J, leaving 4 bases between. The CDR3 spans 13 residues. CDR3: CASSDRAKNIQYF. CDR3 sequence (DNA): TGTGCCAGCAGTGACAGGGCCAAAAACATTCAGTACTTC.

V is TRBV12-3 or TRBV12-4 and J is TRBJ1-4, with TRBD1 as a possible D gene (5 bases). V was trimmed by 9 bases and J by 3 bases, leaving 14 bases between them. This CDR3 has 14 amino acids. The CDR3 DNA is TGTGCCAGTTTTCCAGGGTCTTCTAATGAAAAACTGTTTTTT. Translation gives CASFPGSSNEKLFF.

The CDR3 nucleotides are TGCAGTGCTAGGAACCAAGAGACCCAGTACTTC. Residues: CSARNQETQYF. V and J are TRBV20-1 and TRBJ2-5; D not resolved. Germline CDR1 is DFQATT and CDR2 is SNEGSKA (reference sequence). Between the trimmed V and J ends, which lost 3 bases and 0 bases, there was a span of 2 bases. The CDR3 contains 11 residues.

The sample holds a few counts of this clonotype. The chain combines TRBV20-1 with TRBJ1-5; TRBD1 aligns across 8 bases. The CDR3 length is 15 residues. V lost 5 bases to trimming and J lost 5 bases; unmatched junction nucleotides: 11. CDR1 is DFQATT and CDR2 is SNEGSKA in the germline V gene (reference sequence). The CDR3: CSAPRQGMFDQPQHF. The CDR3 DNA follows: TGCAGTGCTCCAAGACAGGGGATGTTTGATCAGCCCCAGCATTTT.

The V and J genes are TRBV12-3 or TRBV12-4 and TRBJ2-3, with D possibly TRBD1 on 5 matching bases. The CDR3 spans 17 residues. V was shortened by 5 bases and J by 1 base, with 19 bases between the two germline ends. CDR3 DNA sequence: TGTGCCAGCAGTGGCGGAACCCGGACAAGGGGCACAGATACGCAGTATTTT. The encoded protein is CASSGGTRTRGTDTQYF.

J is TRBJ2-2 and V is TRBV3-1; D might be TRBD2 (6 bases). Trimming removed 1 base from V and 6 bases from J, with 18 bases in between. The germline CDR1 and CDR2 sequences are LGHDT and YNNKEL (reference sequence). The CDR3 sequence is 17 residues long. The CDR3 region is CASSQGYHGSGAGELFF. DNA of the CDR3: TGTGCCAGCAGCCAAGGGTACCATGGATCGGGAGCCGGGGAGCTGTTTTTT. The full variable domain, completed using reference TRBV3-1 and TRBJ2-2, is DTAVSQTPKYLVTQMGNDKSIKCEQNLGHDTMYWYKQDSKKFLKIMFSYNNKELIINETVPNRFSPKSPDKAHLNLHINSLELGDSAVYFCASSQGYHGSGAGELFFGEGSRLTVL.

There are many counts of this clonotype. This rearrangement joins TRBV7-3 to TRBJ2-1; TRBD1 matches at 7 bases. The V gene's germline CDR1 is SGHTA and CDR2 FQGTGA. V was pared by 4 bases and J by 9 bases, with 9 bases of the junction left unmatched. The CDR3 sequence is 14 residues long. CDR3 DNA sequence: TGTGCCAGCAGCTCATATAACTCAGGGGGTGAGCAGTTCTTC. It encodes CASSSYNSGGEQFF.

This clonotype has just a few counts. The chain recombines TRBV9 with TRBJ1-1, with D perhaps TRBD1 (5 bases). Germline V CDR1 and CDR2: SGDLS, YYNGEE. V gave up 4 bases and J gave up 4 bases, with 14 bases separating them. CDR3 length: 14 residues. CDR3 in DNA: TGTGCCAGCAGCCCAGGGACCTTCGGCACTGAAGCTTTCTTT. As protein: CASSPGTFGTEAFF.

V usage is TRBV20-1 and J usage is TRBJ2-1; perhaps D is TRBD1 or TRBD2 (5 bases each). This CDR3 region has 14 residues. CDR1 and CDR2 (germline): DFQATT, SNEGSKA (reference sequence). The ends were cut back, 4 bases at V and 2 bases at J, with 12 bases in the middle. The CDR3 DNA is TGCAGTGCTAAGCCGGGACGAGCCTACAATGAGCAGTTCTTC. Its protein product is CSAKPGRAYNEQFF.